This is a list of T cell receptor beta chains from one sample in a study of response to subunit inactivated influenza vaccine. MiXCR, applied by TCRdb to the RT-PCR reads, yields one record per CDR3 protein. The sample has some 800,000 distinct CDR3 sequences, about 20% seen once. The material was PBMCs from blood, obtained roughly 5 days after vaccination. Receptor source: a man aged 50-60 years who received an inactivated influenza vaccine. CDR3s include the opening cysteine and the closing phenylalanine or tryptophan. A D gene is named only where the DNA matches it firmly. A row's size may be missing; if present it is once, few, many or a size class.

>TRBJ2-5|TRBV15|NA|few
TGTGCCACCAGCAGAGATTCGGGGGCCCAGTACTTC
CATSRDSGAQYF
>TRBJ2-3|TRBV28|TRBD1|NA
TGTGCCAGCAGGACCGGGACAGTCACAGATACGCAGTATTTT
CASRTGTVTDTQYF
>TRBJ1-1|TRBV12-3/TRBV12-4|NA|many
TGTGCCAGCACGCGCCCCGGCTCCACTGAAGCTTTCTTT
CASTRPGSTEAFF
>TRBJ2-1|TRBV5-1|TRBD2|NA
TGCGCCAGCAGGCCGCTAGCGGTCTCCTACAATGAGCAGTTCTTC
CASRPLAVSYNEQFF
>TRBJ2-1|TRBV19|NA|few
TGTGCCAGTAGTATCATCCGAAACAATGAGCAGTTCTTC
CASSIIRNNEQFF
>TRBJ2-2|TRBV6-5|TRBD2|NA
TGTGCCAGCAGTTACTCCCTAGCGGGAGTACCCGGGGAGCTGTTTTTT
CASSYSLAGVPGELFF
>TRBJ2-2|TRBV14|NA|few
TGTGCCAGCAGCCGCACCGGGTTCGGGGAGCTGTTTTTT
CASSRTGFGELFF
>TRBJ2-5|TRBV20-1|TRBD2|few
TGCAGTGCTAGAGTCGGTAGGGCCACTAGCGGAATTCAAGAGACCCAGTACTTC
CSARVGRATSGIQETQYF
>TRBJ2-3|TRBV7-9|TRBD2|few
TGTGCCAGCAGCTTTCCAGCGGGACCTGACACAGATACGCAGTATTTT
CASSFPAGPDTDTQYF
>TRBJ1-2|TRBV5-6|TRBD1|few
TGTGCCAGCAGCGGACAGGGGCGCACCTATGGCTACACCTTC
CASSGQGRTYGYTF
>TRBJ2-1|TRBV15|TRBD2|few
TGTGCCACCACCCCCGGGACTAGCGGATACAATGAGCAGTTCTTC
CATTPGTSGYNEQFF
>TRBJ1-4|TRBV24-1|NA|many
TGTGCCACCAGTTTGCTTGGGGAAAAACTGTTTTTT
CATSLLGEKLFF
>TRBJ2-3|TRBV24-1|TRBD2|many
TGTGCCACCAGTGATTTGCCGGGACTAGCGGGAATCTCAGATACGCAGTATTTT
CATSDLPGLAGISDTQYF
>TRBJ1-2|TRBV7-2|NA|few
TGTGCCAGCAGCTTAGTTTCTGGTGGCTACACCTTC
CASSLVSGGYTF
>TRBJ2-1|TRBV7-9|NA|NA
TGTGCCAGCAGCCGTTCAGGGGTAGGCAATGAGCAGTTCTTC
CASSRSGVGNEQFF
>TRBJ2-1|TRBV4-3|NA|few
TGCGCCAGCAGCCAACACGGAGTAGCAGATGAGCAGTTCTTC
CASSQHGVADEQFF
>TRBJ2-3|TRBV29-1|TRBD2|few
TGCAGCGTAGTTACTGGGACTAGCGGGAGGGCCCAAGATACGCAGTATTTT
CSVVTGTSGRAQDTQYF
>TRBJ1-1|TRBV10-3|NA|few
TGTGCCATCAGTGATGAGGGCCTTAACACTGAAGCTTTCTTT
CAISDEGLNTEAFF
>TRBJ2-2|TRBV28|NA|NA
TGTGCCAGCGAGACTCCCAACACCGGGGAGCTGTTTTTT
CASETPNTGELFF
>TRBJ2-5|TRBV7-9|NA|NA
TGTGCCAGCAGCTTCGACAGATGGGAGACCCAGTACTTC
CASSFDRWETQYF
>TRBJ2-7|TRBV7-9|NA|once
TGTGCCAGCAGCTTGGGGGGCCTTTCCCGCGAGCAGTACTTC
CASSLGGLSREQYF
>TRBJ2-1|TRBV7-8|TRBD2|NA
TGTGCCAGCAGCAGACCGGGACTAGCGGGAGTCGGAAAAAACAATGAGCAGTTCTTC
CASSRPGLAGVGKNNEQFF
>TRBJ1-2|TRBV7-2|NA|few
TGTGCCAGCAGCTTAGGACTCCAGTTACCCGGCTACACCTTC
CASSLGLQLPGYTF
>TRBJ2-7|TRBV20-1|NA|NA
TGCAGTGCTATTGGCTGGGGAGCATACGAGCAGTACTTC
CSAIGWGAYEQYF
>TRBJ1-2|TRBV12-3/TRBV12-4|TRBD1|few
TGTGCCAGCAGCCTTAAGACCGGGACAGGGGGCGGCTACACCTTC
CASSLKTGTGGGYTF
>TRBJ1-1|TRBV6-1|TRBD1|few
TGTGCCAGCAGCCACCGGGACAGGGTTACTGAAGCTTTCTTT
CASSHRDRVTEAFF
>TRBJ2-2|TRBV19|NA|NA
TGTGCCAGTAGTATTGTGACAGACGCGAACACCGGGGAGCTGTTTTTT
CASSIVTDANTGELFF
>TRBJ2-2|TRBV29-1|TRBD2|many
TGCAGCGCCGGGACTAGGAACACCGGGGAGCTGTTTTTT
CSAGTRNTGELFF
>TRBJ2-2|TRBV29-1|NA|NA
TGCAGCGTTGATCTCAGCGGATTCGGGCCCCCCGGGGAGCTGTTTTTT
CSVDLSGFGPPGELFF
>TRBJ2-2|TRBV29-1|TRBD2|few
TGCAGCGTTACCAATCTAGCGGGAGGGCCTCGGGAGCTGTTTTTT
CSVTNLAGGPRELFF
>TRBJ2-1|TRBV4-3|TRBD2|NA
TGCGCCAGCAGTCGCCAGACTAGCGGATACAATGAGCAGTTCTTC
CASSRQTSGYNEQFF
>TRBJ1-2|TRBV7-2|NA|few
TGTGCCAGCAGCCCGGGACCAGGGCCTGGCTACACCTTC
CASSPGPGPGYTF
>TRBJ1-1|TRBV7-8|NA|few
TGTGCCAGCAGCTTAGGAATGGGTGTCGGCACTGAAGCTTTCTTT
CASSLGMGVGTEAFF
>TRBJ1-2|TRBV28|NA|NA
TGTGCCAGCAGGGAGACTAACTATGGCTACACCTTC
CASRETNYGYTF
>TRBJ1-5|TRBV6-1|NA|NA
TGTGCCAGCAGTATTTCGGGGGGGGACAATCAGCCCCAGCATTTT
CASSISGGDNQPQHF
>TRBJ2-3|TRBV11-2|NA|NA
TGTGCCAGCAGCTTAGTTCCCAGGGAGAATACGCAGTATTTT
CASSLVPRENTQYF
>TRBJ2-5|TRBV24-1|NA|few
TGTGCCACCAGCGGGACGGGAGTCCAAGAGACCCAGTACTTC
CATSGTGVQETQYF
>TRBJ2-5|TRBV3-1|NA|NA
TGTGCCAGCAGCGGGGGCGGGGCTCAAGAGACCCAGTACTTC
CASSGGGAQETQYF
>TRBJ1-5|TRBV4-3|TRBD1|many
TGCGCCAGCAGCCAAGAAGTCGGACAGGGAGGTCAGCCCCAGCATTTT
CASSQEVGQGGQPQHF
>TRBJ2-5|TRBV6-5|NA|NA
TGTGCCAGCAGTTACGGGACTCCCATTGGGGAGACCCAGTACTTC
CASSYGTPIGETQYF
>TRBJ2-7|TRBV20-1|TRBD2|few
TGCAGTGTCTGGCGGGGGTACGAGCAGTACTTC
CSVWRGYEQYF
>TRBJ1-1|TRBV6-6|NA|few
TGTGCCAGCAGTAAACAGGGCGGCACTGAAGCTTTCTTT
CASSKQGGTEAFF
>TRBJ2-1|TRBV30|TRBD1|once
TGTGCCAGCAGGCGGGACAGGGGTGAACATGAGCAGTTCTTC
CASRRDRGEHEQFF
>TRBJ2-3|TRBV20-1|TRBD2|many
TGCAGTGCTTTGGATGTGGGACTAGTTATTCCAGATACGCAGTATTTT
CSALDVGLVIPDTQYF
>TRBJ1-1|TRBV12-3/TRBV12-4|NA|few
TGTGCCAGCAGTTTCGGCCTGATGAACACTGAAGCTTTCTTT
CASSFGLMNTEAFF
>TRBJ2-1|TRBV12-3/TRBV12-4|NA|few
TGTGCCAGCAGTTTAGGTGGGAGGATCAGGTACAATGAGCAGTTCTTC
CASSLGGRIRYNEQFF
>TRBJ2-5|TRBV7-8|NA|few
TGTGCCAGCAGCATAACGCCGGACAGCAATTTGAAGACCCAGTACTTC
CASSITPDSNLKTQYF
>TRBJ2-3|TRBV4-3|NA|NA
TGCGCCAGCAGCCAAGATTGGAGGGGCTCTACAGATACGCAGTATTTT
CASSQDWRGSTDTQYF